This TCR beta chain was sequenced in a study of Graves' ophthalmopathy and Graves' hyperthyroidism. Study-level background: The authors defined stable hyperthyroidism as no ophthalmopathy within 18 months of follow-up.

Hyperthyroidism cases were recent diagnoses of under 2 months' duration in people aged 18 to 65. Certain patients were not enrolled. These were patients with other autoimmune diseases, uncontrolled infections, pregnancy or lactation. Symptoms, serum thyroxine and TRAb, thyroid ultrasound, and orbital computed tomography formed the diagnostic basis. RNA transcripts were the template, and TCR beta CDR3 regions were amplified from them. Second-round multiplex PCR came after first-round RT-PCR with HTBI primers. TCRdb reprocessed the multiplex PCR reads via MiXCR and lists one record per CDR3 protein. Of about 590,000 distinct CDR3 sequences listed, approximately 35% are singletons. The clonotype was recovered from an adult man with Graves' hyperthyroidism. Material for sequencing was peripheral blood or thyroid tissue (not recorded which).

The CDR3 sequence is CASTKDRANYGYTF. DNA of the CDR3: TGTGCCAGCACCAAGGACAGGGCTAACTATGGCTACACCTTC. This rearrangement joins TRBV25-1 to TRBJ1-2; 8 nucleotides agree with TRBD1. Trimming at V came to 7 bases and at J to 0 bases, leaving 4 bases not matched to a gene. The CDR3 runs to 14 residues. CDR1 MGHDK and CDR2 SYGVNS come from the germline V gene.